Listed below are T cell receptor beta chains from one sample, sequenced in a study of glioma-infiltrating T cells. Using its own MiXCR run on the multiplex PCR reads, TCRdb lists one record per CDR3 protein. The table lists a few hundred thousand distinct CDR3 sequences, about 40% of them singletons. Sequenced sample: glioma tissue, nonneoplastic brain tissue, or PBMCs (not recorded which). The receptor set was obtained from a human donor with low-grade glioma or glioblastoma, undergoing nonglioma brain surgery, or in good health (not recorded which). Both conserved end residues are part of each CDR3. D genes are given only for firm matches. For some rows the clone size is stated as once, few or many, or as a class when expanded; others skip it.

V,J,size,D,CDR3,DNA
TRBV2,TRBJ1-5,many,.,CASSEGNQPQHF,TGTGCCAGCAGCGAGGGGAATCAGCCCCAGCATTTT
TRBV7-2,TRBJ1-2,few,.,CASSSGGRAHYGYTF,TGTGCCAGCAGCTCCGGGGGCAGGGCACACTATGGCTACACCTTC
TRBV20-1,TRBJ2-5,.,TRBD2,CSDPAAGGPGETQYF,TGCAGTGACCCCGCGGCGGGAGGGCCCGGAGAGACCCAGTACTTC
TRBV7-2,TRBJ1-1,.,TRBD1,CASSYTGAGAFF,TGTGCCAGCAGCTACACAGGGGCTGGAGCTTTCTTT
TRBV25-1,TRBJ2-5,.,.,CASSEGGHQKTQYF,TGTGCCAGCAGTGAAGGGGGACACCAAAAGACCCAGTACTTC
TRBV28,TRBJ2-3,.,.,CASSLPPGTSTDTQYF,TGTGCCAGCAGTTTACCTCCGGGAACAAGCACAGATACGCAGTATTTT
TRBV5-6,TRBJ2-7,.,.,CASSLVVGKGEQYF,TGTGCCAGCAGCTTGGTAGTAGGGAAGGGCGAGCAGTACTTC
TRBV29-1,TRBJ2-3,.,.,CSAEGRPDTQYF,TGCAGCGCCGAAGGTCGACCAGATACGCAGTATTTT
TRBV28,TRBJ2-1,.,.,CASSEARYNKQFF,TGTGCCAGCAGCGAGGCGCGTTACAATAAGCAGTTCTTC
TRBV6-2/TRBV6-3,TRBJ2-7,many,.,CASSYGRTTGIYEQYF,TGTGCCAGCAGTTATGGACGGACTACTGGGATTTACGAGCAGTACTTC
TRBV20-1,TRBJ1-1,.,.,CRALRGLNTEAFF,TGCAGAGCTCTCAGGGGCCTTAACACTGAAGCTTTCTTT
TRBV6-2/TRBV6-3,TRBJ2-7,.,.,CARSYSAEQYF,TGTGCCAGAAGTTACTCGGCAGAGCAGTACTTC
TRBV20-1,TRBJ2-7,many,.,CSASGSTYEQYF,TGCAGTGCTAGCGGGAGTACTTACGAGCAGTACTTC
TRBV20-1,TRBJ2-7,.,.,CSANLWANEQYF,TGCAGTGCTAACCTTTGGGCCAACGAGCAGTACTTC
TRBV28,TRBJ2-1,.,.,CASSSIRGTGYNEQLF,TGTGCCAGCAGTTCCATCCGGGGCACGGGCTACAATGAGCAGCTCTTC
TRBV7-2,TRBJ1-1,.,.,CASSLSLTVNAEAFF,TGTGCCAGCAGCTTATCCTTGACAGTGAACGCTGAAGCTTTCTTT
TRBV28,TRBJ1-2,many,.,CASSTTVNGYTF,TGTGCCAGCAGTACGACAGTCAATGGCTACACCTTC
TRBV20-1,TRBJ2-1,few,.,CSARDRNSYNEQFF,TGCAGTGCTAGGGACAGAAACTCCTACAATGAGCAGTTCTTC
TRBV4-1,TRBJ2-7,.,TRBD2,CASSHRLAVYEQYF,TGCGCCAGCAGCCACCGACTAGCGGTTTACGAGCAGTACTTC
TRBV6-1,TRBJ2-1,.,.,CASSAPGVLNEQFF,TGTGCCAGCAGTGCCCCAGGGGTTCTCAATGAGCAGTTCTTC
TRBV27,TRBJ2-7,many,TRBD1,CASSLLGATGTGDYEQYF,TGTGCCAGCAGTTTATTAGGGGCGACCGGGACAGGGGACTACGAGCAGTACTTC
TRBV20-1,TRBJ2-2,few,TRBD1,CSARDKDRANTGELFF,TGCAGTGCTAGAGATAAGGACAGGGCGAACACCGGGGAGCTGTTTTTT
TRBV28,TRBJ1-2,many,TRBD1,CASSPTQGPANYGYTF,TGTGCCAGCAGTCCCACACAGGGGCCAGCTAACTATGGCTACACCTTC
TRBV27,TRBJ2-7,many,TRBD2,CASSLGTIGSYEQYF,TGTGCCAGCAGTCTAGGGACTATCGGCTCCTACGAGCAGTACTTC
TRBV6-1,TRBJ1-2,few,.,CAISEGTDYGYTF,TGTGCCATCAGTGAAGGGACGGACTATGGCTACACCTTC
TRBV4-2,TRBJ2-7,.,TRBD2,CASSQERGRSGSSYEQYF,TGTGCCAGCAGCCAAGAGCGGGGCCGAAGCGGGAGCTCCTACGAGCAGTACTTC
TRBV4-2,TRBJ2-1,.,TRBD2,CASSSGTSVLGYNEQFF,TGTGCCAGCAGCTCCGGGACTAGCGTTCTGGGCTACAATGAGCAGTTCTTC
TRBV20-1,TRBJ2-7,many,.,CSARAHEQYF,TGCAGTGCTAGAGCCCACGAGCAGTACTTC
TRBV4-3,TRBJ1-2,.,.,CASSQGLTPNYGYTF,TGCGCCAGCAGCCAAGGACTAACCCCCAACTATGGCTACACCTTC
TRBV2,TRBJ1-5,.,.,CASNEEGVSNQPQHF,TGTGCCAGCAATGAGGAGGGGGTAAGCAATCAGCCCCAGCATTTT
TRBV27,TRBJ2-5,many,TRBD1,CASSPLTGNQETQYF,TGTGCCAGCAGTCCATTGACAGGGAACCAAGAGACCCAGTACTTC
TRBV7-2,TRBJ1-5,few,.,CASSPMSAYSNQPQHF,TGTGCCAGCAGCCCGATGAGTGCCTATAGCAATCAGCCCCAGCATTTT
TRBV27,TRBJ2-1,.,.,CASSSPTGPQTYNEQFF,TGTGCCAGCAGTTCCCCAACGGGGCCCCAAACCTACAATGAGCAGTTCTTC
TRBV27,TRBJ2-7,many,.,CASKYIVGEEQYF,TGTGCCAGCAAGTATATCGTAGGTGAGGAGCAGTACTTC
TRBV28,TRBJ2-7,few,TRBD2,CASSLLLLAGIGYEQYF,TGTGCCAGCAGTTTATTATTACTAGCGGGAATCGGGTACGAGCAGTACTTC
TRBV7-9,TRBJ2-3,.,TRBD2,CASSLGLTSRTDTQYF,TGTGCCAGCAGCTTAGGGTTGACTAGCCGCACAGATACGCAGTATTTT
TRBV29-1,TRBJ2-4,.,.,CSVPSPQWNIQYF,TGCAGCGTCCCCTCGCCCCAGTGGAACATTCAGTACTTC
TRBV10-3,TRBJ2-7,once,.,CATGPGDYEQYF,TGTGCCACGGGACCGGGAGACTACGAGCAGTACTTC
TRBV7-2,TRBJ1-3,few,TRBD1,CASSPGTGGWNTIYF,TGTGCCAGCAGCCCTGGGACAGGGGGCTGGAACACCATATATTTT
TRBV20-1,TRBJ2-7,few,.,CSARVPVLLSYEQYF,TGCAGTGCTAGAGTTCCAGTCCTCCTATCTTACGAGCAGTACTTC
TRBV4-1,TRBJ1-2,.,.,CASSQGPLGQNYGYTF,TGCGCCAGCAGCCAAGGACCCCTTGGACAGAACTATGGCTACACCTTC
TRBV4-3,TRBJ2-1,.,TRBD2,CASSQEISGSPFDEQFF,TGCGCCAGCAGCCAAGAAATTAGCGGGAGCCCTTTTGACGAGCAGTTCTTC
TRBV6-1,TRBJ2-3,few,.,CASRGGTDTQYF,TGTGCCAGCAGGGGCGGCACAGATACGCAGTATTTT
TRBV24-1,TRBJ2-5,.,.,CATSDFLRADQETQYF,TGTGCCACCAGTGATTTTCTTCGGGCAGACCAAGAGACCCAGTACTTC
TRBV27,TRBJ2-6,.,.,CASSLLLSSGANVLTF,TGTGCCAGCAGTTTACTACTTTCCTCTGGGGCCAACGTCCTGACTTTC
TRBV5-1,TRBJ2-6,.,TRBD1,CASSPEGTGFPTGANVLTF,TGCGCCAGCAGCCCGGAAGGGACAGGCTTCCCAACTGGGGCCAACGTCCTGACTTTC
TRBV6-2/TRBV6-3,TRBJ1-6,.,.,CATDRGHNSPLHF,TGTGCCACCGACCGGGGTCATAATTCACCCCTCCACTTT
TRBV20-1,TRBJ2-5,.,TRBD2,CSASKWTSGRGETQYF,TGCAGTGCTAGCAAATGGACTAGCGGGAGAGGGGAGACCCAGTACTTC
TRBV6-1,TRBJ2-5,many,TRBD2,CASRRLAGGPRETQYF,TGTGCCAGCAGGCGACTAGCGGGAGGGCCAAGGGAGACCCAGTACTTC
TRBV12-3/TRBV12-4,TRBJ2-1,.,TRBD2,CASRRAGDGQFF,TGTGCCAGCAGACGTGCGGGAGACGGGCAGTTCTTC
TRBV19,TRBJ2-3,.,.,CASSIEGTVSMQYF,TGTGCCAGTAGTATAGAGGGCACCGTGAGTATGCAGTATTTT
TRBV6-5,TRBJ2-7,.,.,CASSYSGLWTWGTYEQCF,TGTGCCAGCAGTTACTCGGGGTTGTGGACCTGGGGCACCTACGAGCAGTGCTTC
TRBV15,TRBJ2-7,few,.,CATSFSPGAISYEQYF,TGTGCCACCAGCTTTTCCCCCGGGGCTATCTCCTACGAGCAGTACTTC
TRBV4-2,TRBJ2-2,.,TRBD2,CASSPRTSGNTGELFF,TGTGCCAGCAGCCCACGGACTAGCGGGAACACCGGGGAGCTGTTTTTT